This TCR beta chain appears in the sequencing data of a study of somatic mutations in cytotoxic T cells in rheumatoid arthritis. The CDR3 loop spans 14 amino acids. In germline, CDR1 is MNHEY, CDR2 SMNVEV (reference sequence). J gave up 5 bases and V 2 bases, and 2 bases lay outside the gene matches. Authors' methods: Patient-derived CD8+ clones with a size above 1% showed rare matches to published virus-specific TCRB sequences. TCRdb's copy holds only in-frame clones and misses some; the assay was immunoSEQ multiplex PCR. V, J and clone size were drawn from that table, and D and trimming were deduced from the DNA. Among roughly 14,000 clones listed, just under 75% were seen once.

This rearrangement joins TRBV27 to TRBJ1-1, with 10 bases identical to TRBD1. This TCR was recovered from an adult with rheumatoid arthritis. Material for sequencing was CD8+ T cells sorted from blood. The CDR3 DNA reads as TGTGCCAGCAGTTTAGGGACAGGGGTTACTGAAGCTTTCTTT. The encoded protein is CASSLGTGVTEAFF.